A selection of T cell receptor beta chains follows, all from one sample in a study of radiation and T cells in renal cell carcinoma. This table comes from immunoSEQ multiplex PCR, and its TCRdb copy is limited to in-frame clones, with some not included. Of 150,000 to 200,000 clones in the sample, roughly 90% are singletons; the top ten hold around 10%. Sequenced here: blood, sampled from a patient whose treatment included radiotherapy and nephrectomy. Source of these receptors: a woman in her forties or fifties with renal cell carcinoma. Both conserved end residues are part of each CDR3. Each record gives: clone size, J gene, D gene, V gene, CDR3 DNA, CDR3 protein. D genes are given only for firm matches. Size is omitted from some rows. Given values are once, few, many or a class for expanded clones.

NA,TRBJ1-1,NA,TRBV27,TGTGCCAGCAGTTCTCGACCGCACACTGAAGCTTTCTTT,CASSSRPHTEAFF
NA,TRBJ2-1,TRBD2,TRBV6-1,TGTGCCAGCAGTCCTGGGACTAGCGGGTACAATGAGCAGTTCTTC,CASSPGTSGYNEQFF
NA,TRBJ1-2,NA,TRBV19,TGTGCCAGTAGTATAGATGACTATGGCTACACCTTC,CASSIDDYGYTF
NA,TRBJ2-1,NA,TRBV5-1,TGCGCCAGCAGCCGGGACCTAAACAATGAGCAGTTCTTC,CASSRDLNNEQFF
NA,TRBJ1-4,TRBD1,TRBV5-6,TGTGCCAGCAGACGGACAGGGGAGGGGGAAAAACTGTTTTTT,CASRRTGEGEKLFF
NA,TRBJ2-1,TRBD2,TRBV19,TGTGCCAGTAGTCCCGGGACTAGCGGGGGTTTAAGGAATGAGCAGTTCTTC,CASSPGTSGGLRNEQFF
once,TRBJ1-1,NA,TRBV30,TGTGCCTGGGACACAGGGTTTAATACTGAAGCTTTCTTT,CAWDTGFNTEAFF
once,TRBJ2-5,TRBD2,TRBV4-2,TGTGCCAGCAGCCAAGTTAGGACTAGCGGGGGAGCGGAGACCCAGTACTTC,CASSQVRTSGGAETQYF
NA,TRBJ1-1,NA,TRBV6-1,TGTGCCAGCAGTGCGACACCTAACACTGAAGCTTTCTTT,CASSATPNTEAFF
NA,TRBJ1-3,NA,TRBV29-1,TGCAGCGTTGAATACAGCGGAGGAAACACCATATATTTT,CSVEYSGGNTIYF
NA,TRBJ1-5,TRBD1,TRBV6-5,TGTGCCAGCAGTTTAATGACAGGGATTCAGCCCCAGCATTTT,CASSLMTGIQPQHF
once,TRBJ1-5,NA,TRBV7-8,TGTGCCAGCAGCTTAGCGTCTGTGGGTCAGCCCCAGCATTTT,CASSLASVGQPQHF
once,TRBJ1-2,NA,TRBV2,TGTGCCAGCAGTGAAGATTGGAGCTATGGCTACACCTTC,CASSEDWSYGYTF
NA,TRBJ1-2,NA,TRBV7-9,TGTGCCAGCAGTCCAAACCGACAGCTTAACTATGGCTACACCTTC,CASSPNRQLNYGYTF
NA,TRBJ1-2,NA,TRBV5-4,TGTGCCAGCAGCTTCACAGGGCCTGCTAACTATGGCTACACCTTC,CASSFTGPANYGYTF
NA,TRBJ1-4,NA,TRBV7-3,TGTGCCAGCAGCTCCAACCCGGGCGAAAAACTGTTTTTT,CASSSNPGEKLFF
few,TRBJ1-5,NA,TRBV15,TGTGCCACCAGCAGAGGGACAGTGCTCGGTCAGCCCCAGCATTTT,CATSRGTVLGQPQHF